This T cell receptor beta chain stems from a study of cytotoxic CD8 clonotypes in ibrutinib-treated CLL. Study in general: Complete response was seen in 2 patients and partial in roughly 25; about twelve progressed and around 14 stayed remitted after a median roughly 70 months. Per sample, productive templates averaged approximately 260,000 and productive rearrangements averaged about 92,000. Whole-study findings and limits: Clonality measured at baseline exceeded age-matched healthy donors, tracking circulating CD8+ T-cell counts.

Per the germline V gene, CDR1 is SQVTM and CDR2 is ANQGSEA. This CDR3 contains 13 residues. Trimming removed 6 bases from V and 3 bases from J, with 13 bases in between. The method was immunoSEQ multiplex PCR; TCRdb's version includes in-frame clones alone and lacks a portion of them. The top ten hold 15% to 20% of the sample, which has more than 15,000 clones, 80% to 85% seen once. A remark on this clone: No antigen is known for it.

This TCR derives from a human donor with chronic lymphocytic leukemia. The chain carries TRBV29-1 and TRBJ2-3; tentatively, D is TRBD2 (5 bases). This sample comprised PBMCs, obtained before ibrutinib treatment. In DNA, the CDR3 is TGCAGCGTACGGACTGCTTCGACAGATACGCAGTATTTT. Translation gives CSVRTASTDTQYF.